The 15 T cell receptor beta chains listed next were all sequenced from one sample in a study of T cell responses to AZD1222 COVID-19 vaccine. Profiled with immunoSEQ multiplex PCR; TCRdb holds only in-frame clones, not every one. This table holds some 110,000 clones, around 91% found once. The input for sequencing was peripheral blood, taken 28 days after the second AZD1222 dose. These receptors all come from an adult who received the AZD1222 COVID-19 vaccine.

V is TRBV7-3 and J is TRBJ2-7; D possibly matches TRBD1 or TRBD2 (5 bases each). There are 15 residues in the CDR3. The ends were cut back, 2 bases at V and 1 base at J, with 12 bases in the middle. Germline V lookup: CDR1 SGHTA, CDR2 FQGTGA. In DNA form, the CDR3 reads TGTGCCAGCAGCTTATCCGGGACGCCTTCCTACGAGCAGTACTTC. Translating it yields CASSLSGTPSYEQYF. The complete variable domain, with remaining parts taken from reference TRBV7-3 and TRBJ2-7, reads GAGVSQTPSNKVTEKGKYVELRCDPISGHTALYWYRQSLGQGPEFLIYFQGTGAADDSGLPNDRFFAVRPEGSVSTLKIQRTERGDSAVYLCASSLSGTPSYEQYFGPGTRLTVT.

V and J are TRBV7-2 and TRBJ2-3; no reliable D call. CDR1 is SGHTA and CDR2 is FQGNSA in the germline V gene. The CDR3 totals 14 residues. V gave up 3 bases and J gave up 4 bases, with 11 bases separating them. The CDR3 nucleotides are TGTGCCAGCAGCTTTGGGCTAGTCCCAGATACGCAGTATTTT. This codes for CASSFGLVPDTQYF.

J is TRBJ2-7 and V is TRBV18; 9 nucleotides match TRBD1. CDR1 KGHSH and CDR2 LQKENI come from the germline V gene. The length of the CDR3 is 14 residues. Losses at the gene ends were 3 bases for V and 7 bases for J; bases not matched to a gene: 7. CDR3: CASSPSGQGREQYF. CDR3 coding DNA: TGTGCCAGCTCACCCTCGGGACAGGGACGTGAGCAGTACTTC. The complete variable domain, with remaining parts taken from reference TRBV18 and TRBJ2-7, reads NAGVMQNPRHLVRRRGQEARLRCSPMKGHSHVYWYRQLPEEGLKFMVYLQKENIIDESGMPKERFSAEFPKEGPSILRIQQVVRGDSAAYFCASSPSGQGREQYFGPGTRLTVT.

This chain joins TRBV11-2 and TRBJ1-2; no clear D. The CDR3 runs to 11 residues. Germline V gene lookup returns CDR1 SGHAT and CDR2 FQNNGV. The V end lost 10 bases, the J end lost 6 bases, and 12 bases lay between the germline ends. The CDR3 region is CAIRREDGYTF. DNA of the CDR3: TGTGCCATCCGAAGGGAGGATGGCTACACCTTC.

A remark on this clone: The junction and the germline gene differ at one end; a read error may be behind it. The chain is built from TRBV7-7 and TRBJ2-5; 10 nucleotides agree with TRBD2. The CDR3 length is 15 residues. Germline V gene lookup returns CDR1 SSHAT and CDR2 FNYEAQ (reference sequence). The CDR3 reads CASSPRAGGPETQYF. The CDR3 nucleotides read TGTGCTAGCAGCCCCAGAGCGGGGGGGCCAGAGACCCAGTACTTC. The full variable domain, with the rest looked up from reference TRBV7-7 and TRBJ2-5, is GAGVSQSPRYKVTKRGQDVTLRCDPISSHATLYWYQQALGQGPEFLTYFNYEAQPDKSGLPSDRFSAERPEGSISTLTIQRTEQRDSAMYRCASSPRAGGPETQYFGPGTRLLVL.

The chain links TRBV11-3 to TRBJ2-7, with no clear D. The CDR3 covers 13 residues. The V gene's germline CDR1 is SGHNT and CDR2 YENEEA. The V and J ends lost 5 bases and 7 bases respectively, with 15 bases between them. CDR3 DNA: TGTGCCAGCAGCACCACCGGCGGAATTGAGCAGTACTTC. It is translated as CASSTTGGIEQYF.

The rearrangement joins TRBV7-6 to TRBJ1-3, with a weak D call TRBD1 (6 bases). This CDR3 has 15 amino acids. Trimming took 1 base from V and 4 from J, leaving 11 bases between them. Germline loops: CDR1 SGHVS, CDR2 FNYEAQ. CDR3 bases: TGTGCCAGCAGCTTAGAGGACAGAGAAGGAAACACCATATATTTT. Protein product: CASSLEDREGNTIYF.

The chain couples TRBV7-2 to TRBJ1-5; D not certain. The CDR3 length is 13 residues. The germline V gene has CDR1 SGHTA and CDR2 FQGNSA. V was cut by 1 base and J by 6 bases, with 7 bases left in between. The CDR3: CASSLEQLQPQHF. The DNA of the CDR3 is TGTGCCAGCAGCTTAGAACAGCTTCAGCCCCAGCATTTT.

The V gene is TRBV12-3 or TRBV12-4, the J gene TRBJ2-7, with a tentative D call TRBD2 (5 bases). V was pared by 5 bases and J by 7 bases, with 15 bases between. This CDR3 is 13 amino acids long. CDR3 in amino acids: CASSPPLGGEQYF. CDR3 bases: TGTGCCAGCAGTCCTCCCTTAGGAGGTGAGCAGTACTTC.

The V call is TRBV4-3, the J call TRBJ2-1; 9 bases agree with TRBD2. CDR1 LGHNA and CDR2 YSLEER come from the germline V gene. This CDR3 contains 17 residues. J gave up 6 bases and V 0 bases, and 9 bases lay outside the gene matches. The CDR3 reads CASSQDVLAGLGNEQFF. As DNA, the CDR3 is TGCGCCAGCAGCCAAGATGTTCTAGCGGGGTTGGGCAATGAGCAGTTCTTC.

CDR3 protein: CASSERPRTGVNTGELFF. CDR3 DNA sequence: TGCGCCAGCAGCGAACGACCTCGGACAGGGGTGAACACCGGGGAGCTGTTTTTT. The chain uses TRBV4-1 and TRBJ2-2; 9 bases fit TRBD1. There are 18 residues in the CDR3. J lost 1 base, V lost 5 bases, and 11 bases had no gene match. Germline CDR1 and CDR2: MGHRA and YSYEKL.

The rearrangement uses TRBV5-1 and TRBJ2-7; D might be TRBD1 (6 bases). V dropped 4 bases and J dropped 5 bases, with 10 bases sitting between them. This CDR3 is built from 12 residues. In germline, CDR1 is SGHRS, CDR2 YFSETQ. In DNA form, the CDR3 reads TGCGCCAGCAGCGAACAGGGCAACGAGCAGTACTTC. Its protein product is CASSEQGNEQYF.

The CDR3 region is CAISEPTGEAFF. CDR3 coding DNA: TGTGCCATCAGTGAGCCCACAGGTGAAGCTTTCTTT. The gene calls are TRBV10-3 and TRBJ1-1, with a tentative D call TRBD1 (5 bases). CDR1 and CDR2 from the germline V gene are ENHRY and SYGVKD. The CDR3 runs 12 residues. Trimming cost V 2 bases and J 7 bases, with 8 bases left between them.

This clone came up a few times. This chain uses TRBV4-2 with TRBJ1-3; D is unclear. Per germline, CDR1 LGHNA and CDR2 YNFKEQ. V lost 0 bases and J lost 2, with 14 bases in between. The CDR3 runs 17 residues. Written as DNA, the CDR3 is TGTGCCAGCAGCCAAGATGAGTCCTCGGCTCCTGGAAACACCATATATTTT. Its translation is CASSQDESSAPGNTIYF.

The V gene is TRBV7-3, the J gene TRBJ2-5, with 9 bases lining up with TRBD1. Looked up from germline, CDR1 is SGHTA and CDR2 is FQGTGA. V trimming: 2 bases; J trimming: 4 bases; junction bases outside the gene matches: 5. The CDR3 is 15 amino acids. The CDR3 reads CASSLLGQGGETQYF. The CDR3 DNA sequence: TGTGCCAGCAGCTTACTGGGACAGGGTGGAGAGACCCAGTACTTC.